These 12 T cell receptor beta chains share one sample of origin, sequenced in a study of T cell repertoires in aging, cancer and after chemotherapy. Rearranged V-D-J TRB sequences were amplified with a mixed TRB-A/B primer pool. Each CDR3 protein gets one entry after TCRdb re-called the multiplex PCR reads with MiXCR. In the table there are roughly 4,600 distinct CDR3 sequences, 65% to 75% of which are singletons. Peripheral blood genomic DNA, not sorted cells or RNA, was the template. Sequenced input: blood. Receptors originate from a human donor with a solid tumor.

The V gene is TRBV11-2, the J gene TRBJ1-2; D remains ambiguous. V lost 0 bases to trimming and J lost 6 bases, with 8 bases between them. The CDR3 length is 13 residues. Per the germline V gene, CDR1 is SGHAT and CDR2 is FQNNGV. CDR3 in DNA: TGTGCCAGCAGCTTAGAGCGCAGAGATGGCTACACCTTC. Its translation: CASSLERRDGYTF.

This clonotype was observed a handful of times. The chain uses TRBV6-5 and TRBJ1-1; the D is unclear. CDR3 length: 15 amino acids. With 8 bases removed from V and 1 base from J, the gap between germline ends came to 17 bases. Germline V CDR1 and CDR2: MNHEY, SVGAGI. This chain's CDR3 is CASSLSIIGNTEAFF. CDR3 sequence (DNA): TGTGCCAGCTCGCTTTCAATAATCGGGAACACTGAAGCTTTCTTT.

The genes are TRBV7-2 and TRBJ2-2, with D unclear. The CDR3 has 16 amino acids. The V gene's germline CDR1 is SGHTA and CDR2 FQGNSA. With 4 bases removed from V and 1 base from J, the gap between germline ends came to 13 bases. CDR3 in DNA: TGTGCCAGCAGCTCACAACACCCTAGGAACACCGGGGAGCTGTTTTTT. Its protein is CASSSQHPRNTGELFF.

The chain recombines TRBV29-1 with TRBJ2-7; a weak D match, TRBD1 (6 bases). Germline V gene lookup returns CDR1 SQVTM and CDR2 ANQGSEA. Trimming pared 6 bases from V and 0 bases from J, leaving 12 bases between. The CDR3 covers 13 residues. The CDR3 nucleotides are TGCAGCGTAGACACAGGGAGCTCCTACGAGCAGTACTTC. It is translated as CSVDTGSSYEQYF.

This rearrangement joins TRBV20-1 to TRBJ2-1; D gene unclear. CDR1 and CDR2 (germline): DFQATT, SNEGSKA (reference sequence). The CDR3 length is 15 residues. Trimming left V 0 bases short and J 0 bases short, with 9 bases between. DNA for the CDR3: TGCAGTGCTAGAGAGGCTCTGCGCTCCTACAATGAGCAGTTCTTC. Protein sequence: CSAREALRSYNEQFF.

This chain joins TRBV5-1 and TRBJ1-3; TRBD1 aligns across 8 bases. With V trimmed by 3 bases and J by 2 bases, 4 bases remained unmatched. CDR1 SGHRS and CDR2 YFSETQ come from the germline V gene. The CDR3 covers 15 residues. CDR3 sequence reads: CASSSSTGAGNTIYF. CDR3 sequence (DNA): TGCGCCAGCAGCTCGTCGACAGGGGCTGGAAACACCATATATTTT.

This clonotype has only a few counts. The chain uses TRBV5-5 and TRBJ1-4; 10 bases fit TRBD1. Per germline, CDR1 SGHKS and CDR2 YYEKEE (reference sequence). The CDR3 is made up of 18 amino acids. The trim removed 5 bases at V and 8 bases at J, leaving 18 bases unmatched. The chain's CDR3 is CASRPGQGFSRSVEKLFF. CDR3 nucleotides: TGTGCCAGCAGGCCGGGACAGGGGTTTAGTCGGTCCGTCGAAAAACTGTTTTTT.

V and J are TRBV19 and TRBJ2-2; D is unresolved. Germline CDR1 and CDR2: LNHDA and SQIVND (reference sequence). CDR3 length: 12 amino acids. V was pared by 7 bases and J by 7 bases, with 10 bases between. The CDR3 spells CASTVHNGELFF. The CDR3 nucleotides are TGTGCCAGTACGGTGCACAACGGGGAGCTGTTTTTT.

This sequence joins TRBV10-3 and TRBJ1-1; the match to TRBD1 covers 9 bases. Germline CDR1 ENHRY, CDR2 SYGVKD. This CDR3 has 13 amino acids. With 6 bases clipped from V and 4 bases from J, the junction kept 3 bases outside the gene matches. The DNA of the CDR3 is TGTGCCATCAGGGGGGGACAGGGCACTGAAGCTTTCTTT. Its protein product is CAIRGGQGTEAFF.

A few counts support this clonotype. The V gene is TRBV27, the J gene TRBJ1-1; 7 bases map to TRBD1. The germline CDR1 and CDR2 sequences are MNHEY and SMNVEV (reference sequence). The CDR3 has 12 residues. V trimming: 5 bases; J trimming: 11 bases; junction bases outside the gene matches: 8. Here the CDR3 DNA reads TGTGCCAGCAGTCCCCGCGGGGACAGTGCTTTCTTT. Amino acid sequence: CASSPRGDSAFF.

In its sample, this clonotype was seen once. The chain is built from TRBV5-6 and TRBJ1-4; 12 bases align to TRBD1. The CDR3 consists of 16 residues. The germline V gene encodes CDR1 SGHDT and CDR2 YYEEEE. The V segment lost 4 bases and the J segment 7 bases; nucleotides outside the gene matches: 8. In DNA, the CDR3 is TGTGCCAGCAGCCCCGGGACAGGGGGCATCCCTGAAAAACTGTTTTTT. Translated, it gives CASSPGTGGIPEKLFF.

The V and J genes are TRBV7-2 and TRBJ1-5; no definite D call. The CDR3 loop spans 16 amino acids. CDR1 and CDR2 from the germline V gene are SGHTA and FQGNSA. The ends were cut back, 1 base at V and 0 bases at J, with 10 bases in the middle. In nucleotides, the CDR3 is TGTGCCAGCAGCTTAGACCCCGCTTATAGCAATCAGCCCCAGCATTTT. Amino acid sequence: CASSLDPAYSNQPQHF.